The sequence of this T cell receptor (beta chain) was determined in a study of immune evolution from preneoplasia to lung adenocarcinoma. Overall study findings and caveats: Top clone share appeared to fall from AAH through AIS, MIA, adenocarcinoma.

The CDR3 loop spans 18 amino acids. CDR1 and CDR2 from the germline V gene are SGHVS and FQNEAQ. J was trimmed by 10 bases and V by 4 bases; bases with no gene match: 13. Patient tissue came from resections in Japan or China, 2014–2017. As to this clone: Its matching antigen is unknown.

Method: immunoSEQ multiplex PCR; TCRdb's copy keeps in-frame clones and lacks some. The data show 14,000 or so clones, with 85% seen just once and around 3% held by the top ten. The rearrangement joins TRBV7-8 to TRBJ2-1; 16 positions match TRBD2. Sequencing was carried out using FFPE lung adenocarcinoma in situ tissue. The receptor comes from a donor older than 65 with lung adenocarcinoma. In nucleotides, the CDR3 is TGTGCCAGCAGCTCAGAGGAGGGACTAGCGGGAGGGCGAGTCGAGCAGTTCTTC. Translated: CASSSEEGLAGGRVEQFF.